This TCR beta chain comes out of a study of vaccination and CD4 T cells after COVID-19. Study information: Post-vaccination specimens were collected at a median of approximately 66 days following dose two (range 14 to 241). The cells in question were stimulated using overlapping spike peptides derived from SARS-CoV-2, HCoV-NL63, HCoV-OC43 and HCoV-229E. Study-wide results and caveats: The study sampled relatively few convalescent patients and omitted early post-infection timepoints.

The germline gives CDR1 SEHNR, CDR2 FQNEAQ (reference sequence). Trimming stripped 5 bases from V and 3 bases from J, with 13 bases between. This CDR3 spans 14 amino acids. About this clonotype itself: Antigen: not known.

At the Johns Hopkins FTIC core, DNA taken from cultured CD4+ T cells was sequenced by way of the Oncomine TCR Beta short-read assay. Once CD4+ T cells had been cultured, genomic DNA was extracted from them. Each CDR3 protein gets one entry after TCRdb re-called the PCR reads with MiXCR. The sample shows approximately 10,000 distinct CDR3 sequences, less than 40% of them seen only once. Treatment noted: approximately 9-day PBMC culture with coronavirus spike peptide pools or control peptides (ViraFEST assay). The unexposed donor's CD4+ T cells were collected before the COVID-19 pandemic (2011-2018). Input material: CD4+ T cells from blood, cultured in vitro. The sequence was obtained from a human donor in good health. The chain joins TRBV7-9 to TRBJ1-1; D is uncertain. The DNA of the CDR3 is TGTGCCAGCAGCGGCCTCGGAGGCCACACTGAAGCTTTCTTT. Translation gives CASSGLGGHTEAFF. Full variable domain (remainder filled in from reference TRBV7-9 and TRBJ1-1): DTGVSQNPRHKITKRGQNVTFRCDPISEHNRLYWYRQTLGQGPEFLTYFQNEAQLEKSRLLSDRFSAERPKGSFSTLEIQRTEQGDSAMYLCASSGLGGHTEAFFGQGTRLTVV.